The 9 T cell receptor beta chains reported below all come from one sample, sequenced in a study of T cell repertoires in ileal Crohn's disease (dated by TCRdb to about 2019). Preparation of the library involved the immunoSEQ multiplex PCR assay. Entries here come from immuneACCESS through TCRdb and include only in-frame sequences with V and J called. Some clones fail to appear in such tables; in the studies checked, an unresolved V gene covers under half of the shortfall, and the cause of the remainder is unknown. In this sample the table shows approximately 5,000 clones, approximately 78% of which occur a single time. 5.5% to 7.5% of the sample is in the top ten clones. Sample: ileal tissue. The receptors originated from an adult with Crohn's disease.

This sequence joins TRBV30 and TRBJ1-2, with 12 bases identical to TRBD1. J gave up 8 bases and V 3 bases, and 4 bases lay outside the gene matches. CDR1 is GTSNPN, CDR2 SVGIG, per germline (reference sequence). The CDR3 runs 13 residues. The CDR3 loop reads CAWRGQGALGYTF. DNA of the CDR3: TGTGCCTGGAGGGGACAGGGGGCCTTAGGCTACACCTTC.

The chain joins TRBV19 to TRBJ1-1; the D is unclear. Germline lookup yields CDR1 LNHDA and CDR2 SQIVND (reference sequence). V gave up 1 base and J gave up 7 bases, with 10 bases separating them. CDR3 length equals 13 residues. This CDR3 is CASSIGKAGEAFF. The DNA for the CDR3 is TGTGCCAGTAGTATAGGTAAAGCGGGTGAAGCTTTCTTT. The whole variable domain, filled in from reference TRBV19 and TRBJ1-1, reads DGGITQSPKYLFRKEGQNVTLSCEQNLNHDAMYWYRQDPGQGLRLIYYSQIVNDFQKGDIAEGYSVSREKKESFPLTVTSAQKNPTAFYLCASSIGKAGEAFFGQGTRLTVV.

The chain has TRBV29-1 and TRBJ2-1; a possible D gene is TRBD2 (6 bases). The CDR3 loop spans 14 amino acids. The germline V and J ends were trimmed by 6 bases and 10 bases, with 22 bases remaining between them. The germline V gene has CDR1 SQVTM and CDR2 ANQGSEA. CDR3 sequence reads: CSVVTRRLSVEQFF. The CDR3 bases are TGCAGCGTCGTGACTAGGAGGTTATCGGTCGAGCAGTTCTTC.

The chain is built from TRBV4-2 and TRBJ1-1; 7 bases align to TRBD1. The CDR3 runs 13 residues. Trimming at V came to 1 base and at J to 5 bases, leaving 1 base not matched to a gene. The germline gives CDR1 LGHNA, CDR2 YNFKEQ. DNA of the CDR3: TGTGCCAGCAGCCAAGGACAGGGAACTGAAGCTTTCTTT. This encodes CASSQGQGTEAFF.

J is TRBJ2-7 and V is TRBV2; 11 bases are shared with TRBD2. There are 18 residues in the CDR3. The V segment lost 6 bases and the J segment 5 bases; nucleotides outside the gene matches: 18. In germline, CDR1 is SNHLY, CDR2 FYNNEI. The CDR3 loop is CASRNRRRLAGKLDEQYF. The DNA of the CDR3 is TGTGCCAGCAGAAATCGAAGACGACTAGCGGGGAAACTGGACGAGCAGTACTTC.

This chain joins TRBV5-6 and TRBJ2-4, with D perhaps matching TRBD2 (7 bases). The germline V and J ends were trimmed by 2 bases and 8 bases, with 20 bases remaining between them. Germline values: CDR1 SGHDT, CDR2 YYEEEE. This CDR3 is 16 amino acids long. DNA for the CDR3: TGTGCCAGCAGCTTATTTCAAGGGGGGGGCGTGGACATTCAGTACTTC. Encoded protein: CASSLFQGGGVDIQYF.

The sample holds one count of this clone. In DNA, the CDR3 is TGTGCCAGCAGCTTAGATTGGTCCCCGGGCTATGGCTACACCTTC. Its translation: CASSLDWSPGYGYTF. The chain recombines TRBV11-2 with TRBJ1-2; D gene uncertain. The CDR3 runs to 15 residues. CDR1 and CDR2 (germline): SGHAT, FQNNGV. V lost 0 bases and J lost 4, with 12 bases in between.

The chain uses TRBV6-1 and TRBJ1-3; D possibly corresponds to TRBD1 (5 bases). Germline assignment: CDR1 MNHNS and CDR2 SASEGT. V was cut by 7 bases and J by 8 bases, with 12 bases left in between. The CDR3 loop spans 12 amino acids. CDR3 sequence reads: CASNPEGDTIYF. The CDR3 coding sequence is TGTGCCAGCAATCCAGAAGGGGACACCATATATTTT.

V usage is TRBV27 and J usage is TRBJ1-1, with D possibly being TRBD1 (6 bases). V lost 6 bases and J 10 bases, leaving 18 bases between the germline ends. The CDR3 totals 13 residues. Germline V gene sequence: CDR1 MNHEY, CDR2 SMNVEV (reference sequence). The CDR3 here is CASSFNGGAAAFF. In DNA, the CDR3 is TGTGCCAGCAGCTTCAACGGGGGGGCGGCAGCTTTCTTT.